A selection of T cell receptor beta chains follows, all from one sample in a study of blood T cell repertoires in COVID-19. Sequenced by immunoSEQ multiplex PCR; TCRdb stores in-frame clones only, minus some. The data contain roughly 97,000 clones, approximately 90% of them seen just once; the ten biggest clones take up 1.5% to 2%. The sample comprised peripheral blood. The source of these receptors is a man aged 55 to 70 with acute or convalescent COVID-19. Both conserved end residues are part of each CDR3. The D gene is left open where the match is weak. The listing skips clone size in some rows; elsewhere it reads once, few, many or a size class.

j_gene | d_gene | v_gene | abundance | len | CDR3aa | CDR3nt
TRBJ1-3 | . | TRBV27 | . | 17 | CASSTRTPGRSGNTIYF | TGTGCCAGCAGTACTCGGACTCCCGGTCGGTCTGGAAACACCATATATTTT
TRBJ1-6 | TRBD1 | TRBV27 | once | 15 | CASSFSGGNNSPLHF | TGTGCCAGCAGTTTCTCAGGGGGAAATAATTCACCCCTCCACTTT
TRBJ1-1 | . | TRBV7-9 | . | 12 | CASSQGRTEAFF | TGTGCCAGCAGCCAGGGGCGGACTGAAGCTTTCTTT
TRBJ1-4 | . | TRBV29-1 | few | 13 | CSAEGQINEKLFF | TGCAGCGCGGAGGGGCAGATTAATGAAAAACTGTTTTTT
TRBJ1-2 | TRBD1 | TRBV5-1 | . | 16 | CASSRRQGVSNYGYTF | TGCGCCAGCAGCCGGAGACAGGGGGTTTCGAACTATGGCTACACCTTC
TRBJ1-2 | . | TRBV6-1 | . | 14 | CASSEGGTRYGYTF | TGTGCCAGCAGTGAGGGGGGGACGAGGTATGGCTACACCTTC
TRBJ1-2 | . | TRBV7-9 | . | 14 | CASSPPQGNYGYTF | TGTGCCAGCAGCCCGCCCCAGGGTAACTATGGCTACACCTTC
TRBJ1-2 | . | TRBV5-6 | . | 14 | CASSLPGRYYGYTF | TGTGCCAGCAGCTTGCCGGGGAGGTACTATGGCTACACCTTC
TRBJ1-2 | TRBD1 | TRBV7-2 | . | 16 | CASSPNRDRHYYGYTF | TGTGCCAGCAGCCCCAACCGGGACAGGCACTACTATGGCTACACCTTC
TRBJ1-2 | . | TRBV6-6 | . | 15 | CASSTRLDRRNGYTF | TGTGCCAGCAGTACGCGCCTGGACAGAAGAAATGGCTACACCTTC
TRBJ1-4 | . | TRBV5-1 | . | 15 | CASSLAPAGSEKLFF | TGCGCCAGCAGCTTGGCCCCTGCCGGGAGTGAAAAACTGTTTTTT
TRBJ1-4 | . | TRBV10-3 | . | 15 | CAISEGGATNEKLFF | TGTGCCATCAGTGAGGGGGGGGCTACTAATGAAAAACTGTTTTTT
TRBJ1-4 | . | TRBV6-5 | . | 13 | CASSLQGNEKLFF | TGTGCCAGCAGTCTACAGGGAAACGAAAAACTGTTTTTT
TRBJ1-5 | TRBD1 | TRBV5-5 | . | 15 | CASSLTGDANQPQHF | TGTGCCAGCAGTCTAACAGGGGACGCCAATCAGCCCCAGCATTTT
TRBJ1-5 | TRBD1 | TRBV19 | . | 14 | CASSTDRASQPQHF | TGTGCCAGTAGTACCGACAGGGCGAGTCAGCCCCAGCATTTT